The 17 T cell receptor beta chains below come from one sample, sequenced in a study of neoadjuvant anti-PD-1 for oral cavity cancer. Time point given: after neoadjuvant nivolumab, at surgical resection. Sequencing was performed with immunoSEQ multiplex PCR; in TCRdb, only in-frame clones are kept and a portion is missing. Here the sample spans about 12,000 clones, 70% to 75% being singletons. The material was PBMCs, obtained after nivolumab (anti-PD-1) treatment. Receptors were obtained from a person aged 35-80 years with oral cavity squamous cell carcinoma.

There are a few counts of this clone. This chain joins TRBV7-9 and TRBJ2-2; D unresolved. The CDR3 runs to 13 residues. V was pared by 3 bases and J by 6 bases, with 8 bases between. Germline V lookup: CDR1 SEHNR, CDR2 FQNEAQ (reference sequence). The CDR3, as DNA: TGTGCCAGCAGCTTGGCGGTGCCCGGGGAGCTGTTTTTT. Amino acids: CASSLAVPGELFF.

This rearrangement joins TRBV6-1 to TRBJ2-5, with D perhaps assigned TRBD1 or TRBD2 (8 bases each). The CDR3 extends over 15 amino acids. V gave up 11 bases and J gave up 4 bases, with 23 bases separating them. The V gene's germline CDR1 is MNHNS and CDR2 SASEGT. The CDR3 nucleotides are TGTGCCGGAACAGGGGGTTTGGCGGGAGGAGAGACCCAGTACTTC. It yields the protein CAGTGGLAGGETQYF.

The chain links TRBV11-2 to TRBJ1-2; unclear D gene. From germline, CDR1 is SGHAT and CDR2 FQNNGV. The CDR3 extends over 13 amino acids. With 3 bases removed from V and 5 bases from J, the gap between germline ends came to 10 bases. DNA of the CDR3: TGTGCCAGCAGCTTGTACGGTCAATATGGCTACACCTTC. Its translation: CASSLYGQYGYTF.

The table lists this clone with a few counts. The chain is built from TRBV6-6 and TRBJ1-2, with 8 positions matching TRBD1. Germline V lookup: CDR1 MNHNY, CDR2 SVGAGI (reference sequence). This CDR3 has 13 residues. V dropped 6 bases and J dropped 8; count of bases not matched to a gene: 8. The CDR3 region has the DNA TGTGCCAGCAGCCCGGACAGGGTCGAAGGCTACACCTTC. Residues: CASSPDRVEGYTF.

Only one count was recorded for this clone. V usage is TRBV6-5 and J usage is TRBJ1-1; TRBD1 might be the D (5 bases). The V gene lost 6 bases and the J gene lost 1 base, with 15 bases spanning the gap. Per the germline V gene, CDR1 is MNHEY and CDR2 is SVGAGI. The CDR3 contains 15 residues. CDR3 protein: CASSPPGQSNTEAFF. The CDR3 region has the DNA TGTGCCAGCAGCCCCCCGGGGCAGTCGAACACTGAAGCTTTCTTT.

The chain links TRBV27 to TRBJ1-4, with D hard to call. Germline values: CDR1 MNHEY, CDR2 SMNVEV (reference sequence). Trimming left V 6 bases short and J 4 bases short, with 12 bases between. The CDR3 sequence is 14 residues long. CDR3: CASSLTGINEKLFF. In DNA form, the CDR3 reads TGTGCCAGCAGCCTGACGGGAATTAATGAAAAACTGTTTTTT.

This clone showed up just once. The chain couples TRBV5-8 to TRBJ2-5; TRBD1 or TRBD2 may be the D gene (6 bases each). CDR3 length: 16 amino acids. V lost 4 bases and J 2 bases, leaving 18 bases between the germline ends. The germline CDR1 and CDR2 sequences are SGHTS and YDEGEE. The CDR3 loop is CASSGTGQGQQETQYF. For the CDR3, the DNA is TGTGCCAGCAGCGGGACTGGGCAGGGGCAACAAGAGACCCAGTACTTC.

V is TRBV7-9 and J is TRBJ1-4; D call uncertain. Germline lookup yields CDR1 SEHNR and CDR2 FQNEAQ (reference sequence). The CDR3 covers 16 residues. The V and J ends lost 5 bases and 3 bases respectively, with 16 bases between them. The CDR3 DNA reads as TGTGCCAGCAGCCCCGAAAGCGGGAGGGCTAATGAAAAACTGTTTTTT. It specifies CASSPESGRANEKLFF.

This chain links TRBV5-1 with TRBJ2-2; D not resolved. V was trimmed by 2 bases and J by 5 bases, leaving 10 bases between them. Germline CDR1 is SGHRS and CDR2 is YFSETQ. The CDR3 runs 14 residues. The CDR3 region is CASSFSRQTGELFF. The CDR3, as DNA: TGCGCCAGCAGCTTCAGTCGACAAACCGGGGAGCTGTTTTTT.

The chain employs TRBV11-2 and TRBJ2-7, with D unresolved. The ends were cut back, 3 bases at V and 3 bases at J, with 12 bases in the middle. Germline V gene sequence: CDR1 SGHAT, CDR2 FQNNGV. The CDR3 loop spans 14 amino acids. This CDR3 reads CASSFPPRDYEQYF. CDR3 DNA: TGTGCCAGCAGCTTTCCCCCCCGAGACTACGAGCAGTACTTC.

The J gene is TRBJ2-3, the V gene TRBV9; D uncertain. From germline, CDR1 is SGDLS and CDR2 YYNGEE. This CDR3 comprises 14 residues. V lost 4 bases to trimming and J lost 6 bases, with 15 bases between them. CDR3 nucleotide sequence: TGTGCCAGCAGCCCGACACCACTTGCGGATACGCAGTATTTT. Amino acid sequence: CASSPTPLADTQYF. The variable domain in full, completed from reference TRBV9 and TRBJ2-3, reads DSGVTQTPKHLITATGQRVTLRCSPRSGDLSVYWYQQSLDQGLQFLIQYYNGEERAKGNILERFSAQQFPDLHSELNLSSLELGDSALYFCASSPTPLADTQYFGPGTRLTVL.

Comments on this clone: Distinct nucleotide sequences in the sample also encode this CDR3. The V call is TRBV19, the J call TRBJ2-3; D call uncertain. Deletions cut 1 base from V and 2 bases from J, with 4 bases between. Germline loops: CDR1 LNHDA, CDR2 SQIVND (reference sequence). The CDR3 extends over 13 amino acids. CDR3 amino acids: CASSIAATDTQYF. The CDR3 DNA reads as TGTGCCAGTAGTATAGCGGCCACAGATACGCAGTATTTT.

This sequence joins TRBV30 and TRBJ1-4; D perhaps matches TRBD1 (5 bases). Germline values: CDR1 GTSNPN, CDR2 SVGIG (reference sequence). V was pared by 1 base and J by 2 bases, with 5 bases between. CDR3 length: 13 residues. The CDR3 here is CAWSGGTNEKLFF. The CDR3 DNA is TGTGCCTGGAGTGGGGGGACTAATGAAAAACTGTTTTTT. Filled out from reference TRBV30 and TRBJ1-4, the complete variable domain reads SQTIHQWPATLVQPVGSPLSLECTVEGTSNPNLYWYRQAAGRGLQLLFYSVGIGQISSEVPQNLSASRPQDRQFILSSKKLLLSDSGFYLCAWSGGTNEKLFFGSGTQLSVL.

The CDR3 region has the DNA TGTGCCAGCAGCTTGAGGATGGGGACCCAGTACTTC. It translates to CASSLRMGTQYF. V gene TRBV7-2 combines with J gene TRBJ2-5; no firm D call. The length of the CDR3 is 12 residues. The V end lost 3 bases, the J end lost 7 bases, and 9 bases lay between the germline ends. Germline V gene lookup returns CDR1 SGHTA and CDR2 FQGNSA. The variable domain in full, completed from reference TRBV7-2 and TRBJ2-5, reads GAGVSQSPSNKVTEKGKDVELRCDPISGHTALYWYRQSLGQGLEFLIYFQGNSAPDKSGLPSDRFSAERTGGSVSTLTIQRTQQEDSAVYLCASSLRMGTQYFGPGTRLLVL.

The genes are TRBV4-1 and TRBJ2-3; D gene ambiguous. Germline values: CDR1 MGHRA, CDR2 YSYEKL. Trimming pared 5 bases from V and 1 base from J, leaving 7 bases between. The CDR3 runs 13 residues. CDR3 nucleotides: TGCGCCAGCAGCTATACGGGCACAGATACGCAGTATTTT. Translating it yields CASSYTGTDTQYF.

The chain joins TRBV5-1 to TRBJ2-5, with TRBD1 matching 7 bases. V was pared by 2 bases and J by 2 bases, with 6 bases of the junction left unmatched. The CDR3 is made up of 15 amino acids. The germline V gene encodes CDR1 SGHRS and CDR2 YFSETQ. CDR3 sequence: CASSFLGQVQETQYF. The CDR3 coding sequence is TGCGCCAGCAGCTTTCTAGGACAGGTTCAAGAGACCCAGTACTTC.

J is TRBJ1-1 and V is TRBV11-2; D call uncertain. The CDR3 totals 14 residues. Trimming shortened V by 3 bases and J by 3 bases, and 11 bases separated the two germline ends. The V gene's germline CDR1 is SGHAT and CDR2 FQNNGV. CDR3: CASSFEGRDTEAFF. CDR3 in DNA: TGTGCCAGCAGCTTCGAGGGAAGAGACACTGAAGCTTTCTTT.